A single T cell receptor (beta chain) is shown here with its context. This clonotype was counted between two and nine times. Which antigen it targets is not known. No base quality values were provided; no much bigger clone lies one nucleotide off. Libraries of naive CD8 T cells were built from around 20,000 to 1,000,000 sorted cells, with 10%, 30% or 50% of the purified RNA used. On a BD FACSAria II, naive CD8 T cells were FACS-sorted as CD8+CD4-CCR7+CD45RA+ and collected into RLT Plus buffer. Approximately nine TCR copies' worth of Jurkat RNA were spiked into roughly 18,000-1,000,000 naive CD8 T cell samples to test detection sensitivity. CD8 T cells were enriched with RosetteSep CD8+ T Cell Enrichment Cocktail and Ficoll-Paque, followed by ACK red cell lysis. The CDR3 goes from the cysteine to the phenylalanine over 13 residues. The DNA shown is the 39-base CDR3, in frame from base 1. CDR1 and CDR2, looked up from the germline V gene, are WSHSY and SAAADI. V lost 0 bases and J lost 11 bases; the stretch between them is 12 bases long.

This entry is derived from a study of molecular identifiers for immune sequencing clone quantification (dated by TCRdb to the late 2010s). For the study in its entirety: For a replicate experiment, RNA from roughly 21,000 or 96,000 naive CD8 T cells was divided into five aliquots, and four of the five aliquots were sequenced. This methods study used CD8 T cells to benchmark TCR RNA copy counting and molecular-identifier clustering-based TCR repertoire sequencing (MIDCIRS).

Preparation of the library involved PCR. Sequencing was carried out with an Illumina HiSeq 4000. Bulk TCR libraries were prepared as previously described, using TCR primers listed in Table S5. The Qiagen AllPrep DNA/RNA kit was used to purify total RNA. Reads from multiple sequencing runs of the same library were pooled before analysis. The published analysis was carried out like this. Reads were retained only if an exact TCR constant sequence was present, and the retained reads were trimmed to 150 nt and grouped according to their 12-nt molecular barcodes. Within each barcode group, reads were sub-clustered at a 15% Levenshtein threshold, and quality-weighted consensus sequences were built per RNA molecule. Non-functional sequences were removed, as were lower-count sequences one edit away from another. Based on a fit of two negative binomial distributions, barcode sub-clusters having less than 20% of the maximum read count were discarded. The public reads were reanalyzed by TCRdb: fastp trimming at Q25, MiXCR alignment, in-frame beta chains only. Each entry is one CDR3 protein sequence, shown with its most common DNA and genes. TCRdb, not the authors, supplied the V and J calls. The sample records 490,000 or so distinct CDR3 sequences, over 20% of which are singletons. In total, the top ten clones hold 0.7% to 0.95% of the sample.

The research as a whole found: When barcode sub-clustering was omitted, TCR diversity was inflated by chimeric consensus sequences, with chimeras reaching as high as 47%. Highly expanded clone sizes could be underestimated if identical TCR molecules share a barcode. The naive libraries included spiked-in Jurkat TCR RNA (around 9 copies' worth), and this Jurkat TCR RNA is not part of the donor repertoire. In CMV-specific effector cells, over 99% of molecules were held by clones above 20 RNA copies, whereas under 1% of molecules were held by such clones in naive cells. Modeling gave around 3.3 recovered TCR RNA copies per cell versus around 9.9 by digital PCR, implying around 31% capture efficiency. Even against a background of 750,000 to 1,000,000 naive CD8 T cells, spiked-in Jurkat TCR RNA amounting to a single cell's worth was reported to be detectable.

The V gene is TRBV10-2 and the J gene is TRBJ2-3; a tentative D call is TRBD1 (5 bases match). The receptor was isolated from a human donor in good health. Some libraries in this study had Jurkat cell RNA spiked in. The sample was naive CD8+ T cells from blood, with Jurkat cell RNA spiked in. The cell subset or site label of this sample denotes: FACS-sorted CD8+CD4-CCR7+CD45RA+ naive T cells. CDR3 reads: CASSESGQRMQYF. The sequence in DNA is TGCGCCAGCAGTGAGTCGGGGCAGCGAATGCAGTATTTT.